This TCR beta chain was identified in a study of T-cell reconstitution after alpha-beta-depleted transplantation in children. Only a few counts were recorded for this clonotype. The CDR3 extends over 13 amino acids. The germline CDR1 and CDR2 sequences are SGHRS and YFSETQ. V was cut by 7 bases and J by 3 bases, with 13 bases left in between. Using unique molecular identifiers, the investigators prepared the TCRbeta library. In TCRdb, the PCR reads were re-called with MiXCR into one record per CDR3 protein. The data contain around 680,000 distinct CDR3 sequences, roughly 15% of them seen just once; the ten biggest clones take up 1.1%.

The V gene is TRBV5-1, the J gene TRBJ1-2; possibly TRBD1 for D (5 bases). Sequencing was performed on PBMCs from the stem cell graft donor, taken from the stem cell graft. This clonotype was obtained from a human donor who donated a stem cell graft to a child with acute myeloid leukemia. The CDR3: CASGTTVDYGYTF. CDR3 DNA sequence: TGCGCCAGCGGAACGACAGTGGACTATGGCTACACCTTC. Together with reference TRBV5-1 and TRBJ1-2, the CDR3 gives the full variable domain: KAGVTQTPRYLIKTRGQQVTLSCSPISGHRSVSWYQQTPGQGLQFLFEYFSETQRNKGNFPGRFSGRQFSNSRSEMNVSTLELGDSALYLCASGTTVDYGYTFGSGTRLTVV.